The 20 T cell receptor beta chains below all came from one sample that was sequenced in a study of T-cell reconstitution after alpha-beta-depleted transplantation in children. During its preparation, the TCRbeta library received unique molecular identifiers. Using its own MiXCR run on the PCR reads, TCRdb lists one record per CDR3 protein. The sample holds a few hundred thousand distinct CDR3 sequences, approximately 10% seen once. The sample consisted of PBMCs from the stem cell graft donor, taken from the stem cell graft. The receptors derive from a human donor who donated a stem cell graft to a child with acute lymphoblastic leukemia.

In this sample, this clonotype turned up a few times. This chain links TRBV20-1 with TRBJ2-1; no clear D. Germline V CDR1 and CDR2: DFQATT, SNEGSKA (reference sequence). The V and J ends lost 3 bases and 10 bases respectively, with 7 bases between them. The CDR3 extends over 10 amino acids. The CDR3 coding sequence is TGCAGTGCTAGGGCGGAAGAGCAGTTCTTC. Translated: CSARAEEQFF.

This clonotype was found many times. The CDR3 protein is CSASLSGISYNEQFF. CDR3 DNA: TGCAGTGCTAGTCTAAGCGGGATTTCCTACAATGAGCAGTTCTTC. The rearrangement uses TRBV20-1 and TRBJ2-1, with TRBD2 identical over 7 bases. V shed 3 bases, J shed 1 base, and the junction held 6 bases outside the gene matches. The CDR3 is 15 amino acids. Looked up from germline, CDR1 is DFQATT and CDR2 is SNEGSKA (reference sequence).

This chain's CDR3 is CASSLDLAQITDTQYF. The CDR3 nucleotides read TGTGCCAGCAGCTTAGACCTAGCGCAAATCACAGATACGCAGTATTTT. This chain connects TRBV7-2 to TRBJ2-3; TRBD2 might be the D (6 bases). CDR1 SGHTA and CDR2 FQGNSA come from the germline V gene. This CDR3 has 16 residues. Trimming shortened V by 1 base and J by 2 bases, and 13 bases separated the two germline ends.

This clonotype was seen repeatedly, ten times or more. The rearrangement links TRBV12-5 to TRBJ2-5, with 10 positions matching TRBD1. J was trimmed by 1 base and V by 6 bases; bases with no gene match: 5. The CDR3 is made up of 15 amino acids. The germline CDR1 and CDR2 sequences are LGHNT and FRNRAP. Here the CDR3 reads CASGGTGVLQETQYF. CDR3 DNA sequence: TGTGCTAGTGGCGGGACAGGGGTCCTCCAAGAGACCCAGTACTTC.

This clonotype was counted only a few times. The chain uses TRBV28 and TRBJ2-3; 7 nucleotides line up with TRBD2. Germline loops: CDR1 MDHEN, CDR2 SYDVKM. The trim removed 5 bases at V and 2 bases at J, leaving 7 bases unmatched. This CDR3 is built from 15 residues. CDR3 amino acids: CASSAAGTNTDTQYF. The CDR3 bases are TGTGCCAGCAGTGCAGCCGGGACTAACACAGATACGCAGTATTTT.

The chain is built from TRBV19 and TRBJ1-5, with a weak D call TRBD1 (5 bases). Trimming removed 4 bases from V and 6 bases from J, with 13 bases in between. CDR1 is LNHDA, CDR2 SQIVND, per germline (reference sequence). This CDR3 has 14 amino acids. The CDR3 DNA follows: TGTGCCAGTAGTACTTCAGGGATTGGTCAGCCCCAGCATTTT. This translates into CASSTSGIGQPQHF.

This clonotype occurred many times. The chain carries TRBV4-1 and TRBJ2-2; tentative D call: TRBD1 (6 bases). V gave up 3 bases and J gave up 4 bases, with 15 bases separating them. The CDR3 extends over 16 amino acids. The V gene's germline CDR1 is MGHRA and CDR2 YSYEKL. CDR3 DNA: TGCGCCAGCAGCCATAAGACCGGGACACCCACCGGGGAGCTGTTTTTT. It specifies CASSHKTGTPTGELFF.

This clonotype has just a few counts. V gene TRBV9 combines with J gene TRBJ2-2; no clear D gene. This CDR3 has 13 residues. Trimming cost V 0 bases and J 7 bases, with 7 bases left between them. Looked up from germline, CDR1 is SGDLS and CDR2 is YYNGEE. The CDR3 sequence is CASSVGGNGELFF. CDR3 sequence (DNA): TGTGCCAGCAGCGTAGGTGGCAACGGGGAGCTGTTTTTT. Based on the CDR3 plus reference TRBV9 and TRBJ2-2, the full variable domain is DSGVTQTPKHLITATGQRVTLRCSPRSGDLSVYWYQQSLDQGLQFLIQYYNGEERAKGNILERFSAQQFPDLHSELNLSSLELGDSALYFCASSVGGNGELFFGEGSRLTVL.

This clonotype was picked up many times. The J gene is TRBJ2-3, the V gene TRBV11-2, with 7 bases fitting TRBD2. CDR1 is SGHAT and CDR2 is FQNNGV in the germline V gene. The CDR3 consists of 15 residues. V shed 1 base and J 3 bases; nucleotides not matched to a gene: 4. CDR3 residues: CASSLVAGDTDTQYF. Written as DNA, the CDR3 is TGTGCCAGCAGCTTAGTTGCGGGAGATACAGATACGCAGTATTTT.

The chain couples TRBV5-1 to TRBJ2-4, with D tentatively TRBD2 (5 bases). V lost 4 bases to trimming and J lost 1 base, with 15 bases between them. CDR3 length equals 16 residues. Germline CDR1 is SGHRS and CDR2 is YFSETQ. CDR3 DNA sequence: TGCGCCAGCAGCCCAGGTGGAGGAAGGGCCAAAAACATTCAGTACTTC. This encodes CASSPGGGRAKNIQYF.

This chain links TRBV7-9 with TRBJ1-5; 10 nucleotides agree with TRBD1. CDR3 size: 15 residues. The V gene's germline CDR1 is SEHNR and CDR2 FQNEAQ (reference sequence). V shed 5 bases and J 5 bases; nucleotides not matched to a gene: 6. CDR3 amino acids: CASSRQGARDQPQHF. Here the CDR3 DNA reads TGTGCCAGCAGCCGACAGGGGGCACGAGATCAGCCCCAGCATTTT.

This clonotype appeared a few times. The chain is built from TRBV12-3 or TRBV12-4 and TRBJ2-1; tentatively, D is TRBD1 or TRBD2 (5 bases each). Trimming took off 5 bases at V and 7 bases at J, with 15 bases between the two ends. The CDR3 contains 14 residues. In nucleotides, the CDR3 is TGTGCCAGCAGTCTTGGACGGGACGGGAATGAGCAGTTCTTC. This translates into CASSLGRDGNEQFF.

This clonotype came up many times. The rearrangement uses TRBV4-1 and TRBJ2-7, with D perhaps TRBD1 (5 bases). Germline lookup yields CDR1 MGHRA and CDR2 YSYEKL. This CDR3 is 13 amino acids long. V shed 4 bases and J shed 3 bases, with 10 bases lying between them. In DNA form, the CDR3 reads TGCGCCAGCAGCCTGACCCAGGGCTACGAGCAGTACTTC. Protein sequence: CASSLTQGYEQYF.

Many counts were recorded for this clonotype. The chain recombines TRBV28 with TRBJ2-7; TRBD1 is a possible D gene (6 bases). The length of the CDR3 is 13 residues. The germline V gene has CDR1 MDHEN and CDR2 SYDVKM. Between the trimmed V and J ends, which lost 6 bases and 1 base, there was a span of 10 bases. DNA for the CDR3: TGTGCCAGCAGGGCCCAGGGGTCCTACGAGCAGTACTTC. Translating it yields CASRAQGSYEQYF.

This clonotype has a handful of counts. The V gene is TRBV6-5, the J gene TRBJ2-7, with 9 bases that match TRBD2. CDR1 MNHEY and CDR2 SVGAGI come from the germline V gene. The CDR3 loop spans 15 amino acids. The junction had 2 bases not matched to a gene; V was cut back by 0 bases and J by 2 bases. CDR3 protein: CASSYSSGSPYEQYF. The CDR3 coding sequence is TGTGCCAGCAGTTACTCTAGCGGGAGCCCCTACGAGCAGTACTTC.

This clonotype came up a few times. V usage is TRBV3-1 and J usage is TRBJ2-3; 8 bases match TRBD2. The V segment lost 3 bases and the J segment 2 bases; nucleotides outside the gene matches: 4. The CDR3 has 15 amino acids. CDR1 is LGHDT, CDR2 YNNKEL, per germline (reference sequence). The chain's CDR3 is CASSHSTSATDTQYF. As DNA, the CDR3 is TGTGCCAGCAGCCACTCGACTAGCGCCACAGATACGCAGTATTTT.

The chain links TRBV6-2 or TRBV6-3 to TRBJ2-3, with 9 bases lining up with TRBD1. In germline, CDR1 is MNHEY, CDR2 SVGEGT. CDR3 length: 19 residues. Trimming took 0 bases from V and 6 from J; bases not matched to a gene: 16. The CDR3 spells CASSYSRFTGQGFADTQYF. CDR3 bases: TGTGCCAGCAGTTACTCGAGATTCACGGGACAGGGATTTGCCGATACGCAGTATTTT.

This clonotype has a handful of counts. The chain combines TRBV4-3 with TRBJ2-7; possibly TRBD2 for D (6 bases). This CDR3 is built from 14 residues. V lost 0 bases and J 6 bases, leaving 12 bases between the germline ends. CDR1 is LGHNA, CDR2 YSLEER, per germline. The CDR3 nucleotides are TGCGCCAGCAGCCAAGATCGGGGACTCTCCGAGCAGTACTTC. Translated: CASSQDRGLSEQYF.

This clonotype occurred a few times. V usage is TRBV5-5 and J usage is TRBJ2-1; D may be TRBD2 (7 bases). This CDR3 is built from 15 residues. V gave up 4 bases and J gave up 4 bases, with 15 bases separating them. Per the germline V gene, CDR1 is SGHKS and CDR2 is YYEKEE (reference sequence). The CDR3 here is CASSGEGGSYNEQFF. The CDR3 nucleotides read TGTGCCAGCAGCGGGGAGGGGGGATCTTACAATGAGCAGTTCTTC.

This clonotype was seen a handful of times. The V call is TRBV12-3 or TRBV12-4, the J call TRBJ2-3; D may be TRBD2 (5 bases). Deletions cut 2 bases from V and 1 base from J, with 16 bases between. There are 17 residues in the CDR3. CDR3 sequence reads: CASSLSTRGSGTDTQYF. CDR3 coding DNA: TGTGCCAGCAGTTTAAGCACCCGCGGTAGCGGCACAGATACGCAGTATTTT.